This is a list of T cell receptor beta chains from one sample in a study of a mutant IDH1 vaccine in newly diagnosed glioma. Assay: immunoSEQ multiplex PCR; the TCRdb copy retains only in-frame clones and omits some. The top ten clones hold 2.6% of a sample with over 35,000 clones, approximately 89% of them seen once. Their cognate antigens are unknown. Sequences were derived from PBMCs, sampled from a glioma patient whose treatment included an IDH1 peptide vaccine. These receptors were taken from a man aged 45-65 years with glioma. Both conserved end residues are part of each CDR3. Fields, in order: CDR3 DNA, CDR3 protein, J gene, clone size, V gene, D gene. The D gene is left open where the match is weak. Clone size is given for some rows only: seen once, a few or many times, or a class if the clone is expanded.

cdr3_nt: TGTGCCAGCAGTCCCACGGACAGGGGGCTCCAGCCCCAGCATTTT
cdr3_aa: CASSPTDRGLQPQHF
j_call: TRBJ1-5
clone_size: once
v_call: TRBV28
d_call: TRBD1

cdr3_nt: TGTGCCAGCAGCCAGAGTAGCGGGGGAGAAGATACGCAGTATTTT
cdr3_aa: CASSQSSGGEDTQYF
j_call: TRBJ2-3
clone_size: .
v_call: TRBV4-2
d_call: TRBD2

cdr3_nt: TGTGCCAGCCGATACACGAACACCGGGGAGCTGTTTTTT
cdr3_aa: CASRYTNTGELFF
j_call: TRBJ2-2
clone_size: .
v_call: TRBV2
d_call: .

cdr3_nt: TGTGCCAGCAGCGTAGGCGGGACCAACAATGAGCAGTTCTTC
cdr3_aa: CASSVGGTNNEQFF
j_call: TRBJ2-1
clone_size: .
v_call: TRBV9
d_call: .

cdr3_nt: TGTGCCAGCAGTACGGGACAGGGGTTTGGCTACACCTTC
cdr3_aa: CASSTGQGFGYTF
j_call: TRBJ1-2
clone_size: .
v_call: TRBV6-4
d_call: TRBD1

cdr3_nt: TGTGCCAGCAGCTTAGCGGGACAGCAAGAGACCCAGTACTTC
cdr3_aa: CASSLAGQQETQYF
j_call: TRBJ2-5
clone_size: .
v_call: TRBV7-2
d_call: TRBD1

cdr3_nt: TGTGCCAGCAGCGTAGCGAGGGACGGACGCTACAATGAGCAGTTCTTC
cdr3_aa: CASSVARDGRYNEQFF
j_call: TRBJ2-1
clone_size: .
v_call: TRBV9
d_call: .

cdr3_nt: TGCGCCAGCAGCCAAGATCTCACACAGGGAGGCACCGGGGAGCTGTTTTTT
cdr3_aa: CASSQDLTQGGTGELFF
j_call: TRBJ2-2
clone_size: .
v_call: TRBV4-3
d_call: .

cdr3_nt: TGTGCCTGGGGGAGCCAGAACTATGGCTACACCTTC
cdr3_aa: CAWGSQNYGYTF
j_call: TRBJ1-2
clone_size: .
v_call: TRBV30
d_call: .

cdr3_nt: TGTGCCAGCAGTTACACTACAGGGGTCCCAGATACGCAGTATTTT
cdr3_aa: CASSYTTGVPDTQYF
j_call: TRBJ2-3
clone_size: .
v_call: TRBV6-5
d_call: TRBD1

cdr3_nt: TGTGCCAGCAGCTTAGTCGCGGGGAGCTACATGAACACTGAAGCTTTCTTT
cdr3_aa: CASSLVAGSYMNTEAFF
j_call: TRBJ1-1
clone_size: once
v_call: TRBV7-9
d_call: .

cdr3_nt: TGTGCCAGCAGCGTATCGGTGGGATCGGGCTCTGGAAACACCATATATTTT
cdr3_aa: CASSVSVGSGSGNTIYF
j_call: TRBJ1-3
clone_size: .
v_call: TRBV9
d_call: .

cdr3_nt: TGTGCCAGCAGTTACTCGGAGTACAATGAGCAGTTCTTC
cdr3_aa: CASSYSEYNEQFF
j_call: TRBJ2-1
clone_size: once
v_call: TRBV6-6
d_call: .

cdr3_nt: TGCGCCAGCAGCCAAGAACGGGGAGGGTGGCAGCCCCAGCATTTT
cdr3_aa: CASSQERGGWQPQHF
j_call: TRBJ1-5
clone_size: .
v_call: TRBV4-1
d_call: .

cdr3_nt: TGTGCCAGCAGCTGGGGGGTTGATGGCTACACCTTC
cdr3_aa: CASSWGVDGYTF
j_call: TRBJ1-2
clone_size: .
v_call: TRBV7-9
d_call: .

cdr3_nt: TGTGCCAGCAGCGTAGGGCCGGGGGGAAGCGGTGAAAAACTGTTTTTT
cdr3_aa: CASSVGPGGSGEKLFF
j_call: TRBJ1-4
clone_size: .
v_call: TRBV9
d_call: .

cdr3_nt: TGTGCCTGGAGTGCCTATACACCAGGGACTAGCGGGAGGCCCCCTTATGGGTTC
cdr3_aa: CAWSAYTPGTSGRPPYGF
j_call: TRBJ2-7
clone_size: .
v_call: TRBV30
d_call: TRBD2

cdr3_nt: TGCGCCAGCACCTCCGGGACAGGGGGCAACGATGAGCAGTTCTTC
cdr3_aa: CASTSGTGGNDEQFF
j_call: TRBJ2-1
clone_size: .
v_call: TRBV5-1
d_call: TRBD1

cdr3_nt: TGTGCCAGCAGTGGGCGGACAGGGGAAATCGGCGGGGAGCTGTTTTTT
cdr3_aa: CASSGRTGEIGGELFF
j_call: TRBJ2-2
clone_size: .
v_call: TRBV6-1
d_call: TRBD1

cdr3_nt: TGTGCCAGCAGCTTTATTTGGGGGCAGGAATTCGAGACCCAGTACTTC
cdr3_aa: CASSFIWGQEFETQYF
j_call: TRBJ2-5
clone_size: .
v_call: TRBV7-2
d_call: .

cdr3_nt: TGTGCCAGTAGTACCCGGGGACTTCAAGCTTTCTTT
cdr3_aa: CASSTRGLQAFF
j_call: TRBJ1-1
clone_size: .
v_call: TRBV19
d_call: .

cdr3_nt: TGCGCCAGCAGCGGGGACGGTCGCTCCTACGAGCAGTACTTC
cdr3_aa: CASSGDGRSYEQYF
j_call: TRBJ2-7
clone_size: .
v_call: TRBV5-1
d_call: .

cdr3_nt: TGTGCCAGTAGTATCGGGCTGTTCCAAGAGACCCAGTACTTC
cdr3_aa: CASSIGLFQETQYF
j_call: TRBJ2-5
clone_size: .
v_call: TRBV19
d_call: .

cdr3_nt: TGCAGCGTTGAACCCGGGGGCCGGGGCTATGGCTACACCTTC
cdr3_aa: CSVEPGGRGYGYTF
j_call: TRBJ1-2
clone_size: .
v_call: TRBV29-1
d_call: .

cdr3_nt: TGTGCCTGGAGTCCGGGACTCTTAGGGGATACGCAGTATTTT
cdr3_aa: CAWSPGLLGDTQYF
j_call: TRBJ2-3
clone_size: .
v_call: TRBV30
d_call: .

cdr3_nt: TGTGCCAGCGGGTGGGTCCCGTACCAAGAGACCCAGTACTTC
cdr3_aa: CASGWVPYQETQYF
j_call: TRBJ2-5
clone_size: .
v_call: TRBV6-4
d_call: .

cdr3_nt: TGTGCCACCAGCAGAGGGAGGACAGGGATATATGGCTACACCTTC
cdr3_aa: CATSRGRTGIYGYTF
j_call: TRBJ1-2
clone_size: .
v_call: TRBV15
d_call: TRBD1